A single sample gave rise to the 10 T cell receptor beta chains below, sequenced in a study of blood T cell repertoires in COVID-19. Data came from immunoSEQ multiplex PCR; TCRdb stores just in-frame clones and leaves some out. The repertoire consists of about 110,000 clones, with roughly 82% occurring once and the leading ten covering 16%. Sequenced sample: peripheral blood. These receptors came from a woman aged 55 to 70 with acute or convalescent COVID-19.

The chain employs TRBV28 and TRBJ1-2; D might be TRBD1 (6 bases). CDR3 length equals 13 residues. V was cut by 5 bases and J by 4 bases, with 11 bases left in between. CDR1 and CDR2 from the germline V gene are MDHEN and SYDVKM. CDR3 DNA sequence: TGTGCCAGCAGTCCACAGGGTGGCTATGGCTACACCTTC. Translated, it gives CASSPQGGYGYTF.

The V and J genes are TRBV7-3 and TRBJ2-3; 11 bases match TRBD2. This CDR3 has 16 amino acids. Germline-derived CDR1 and CDR2 are SGHTA and FQGTGA. The V and J ends lost 1 base and 6 bases, in that order; junction bases with no gene match: 6. The CDR3 region is CASSLMVAGGPDTQYF. The CDR3 DNA sequence: TGTGCCAGCAGCTTAATGGTAGCGGGGGGGCCGGATACGCAGTATTTT.

The chain links TRBV4-2 to TRBJ1-1; D may be TRBD1 (6 bases). Germline V gene data show CDR1 as LGHNA and CDR2 as YNFKEQ. CDR3 length: 15 amino acids. Trimming took off 4 bases at V and 1 base at J, with 13 bases between the two ends. The CDR3 reads CASSRDGRGNTEAFF. Here the CDR3 DNA reads TGTGCCAGCAGCCGCGACGGCAGGGGGAACACTGAAGCTTTCTTT.

DNA of the CDR3: TGTGCCAGTAGTCGCCACCGGGACAGGGGCACTGAAGCTTTCTTT. Protein: CASSRHRDRGTEAFF. The chain is built from TRBV19 and TRBJ1-1; 10 bases map to TRBD1. This CDR3 has 15 amino acids. Germline V gene data show CDR1 as LNHDA and CDR2 as SQIVND (reference sequence). Trimming took 5 bases from V and 4 from J; bases not matched to a gene: 7.

The V gene is TRBV6-5, the J gene TRBJ1-3; 7 nucleotides match TRBD1. The CDR3 has 15 residues. V was clipped by 4 bases and J by 6 bases; unmatched bases: 9. Germline-derived CDR1 and CDR2 are MNHEY and SVGAGI. CDR3 in DNA: TGTGCCAGCAGTTCACAGGGGAATGGGCCAAACACCATATATTTT. Translation gives CASSSQGNGPNTIYF.

The DNA for the CDR3 is TGTGCCACCAGCAGTCTCACCGGGACTAGCACAGATACGCAGTATTTT. Encoded protein: CATSSLTGTSTDTQYF. The V call is TRBV15, the J call TRBJ2-3, with D tentatively TRBD2 (6 bases). V gave up 3 bases and J gave up 0 bases, with 13 bases separating them. CDR3 size: 16 residues. Germline V gene sequence: CDR1 LNHNV, CDR2 YYDKDF (reference sequence).

The genes are TRBV13 and TRBJ2-1; the D gene is possibly TRBD2 (6 bases). Germline V lookup: CDR1 PRHDT, CDR2 FYEKMQ (reference sequence). V was trimmed by 6 bases and J by 7 bases, leaving 13 bases between them. The CDR3 covers 13 residues. In DNA form, the CDR3 reads TGTGCCAGCAGACACAAGGACTATAATGAGCAGTTCTTC. Protein: CASRHKDYNEQFF.

The chain carries TRBV28 and TRBJ2-5; 7 bases are shared with TRBD2. CDR1 and CDR2 from the germline V gene are MDHEN and SYDVKM. There are 11 residues in the CDR3. V trimming: 11 bases; J trimming: 3 bases; junction bases outside the gene matches: 3. CDR3 coding DNA: TGTGCCGGCGGGGGTAAAGAGACCCAGTACTTC. It is translated as CAGGGKETQYF. Drawing the rest from reference TRBV28 and TRBJ2-5, the complete variable domain is DVKVTQSSRYLVKRTGEKVFLECVQDMDHENMFWYRQDPGLGLRLIYFSYDVKMKEKGDIPEGYSVSREKKERFSLILESASTNQTSMYLCAGGGKETQYFGPGTRLLVL.

The chain is built from TRBV19 and TRBJ1-4; perhaps TRBD1 as D (5 bases). The CDR3 runs 16 residues. The V gene lost 0 bases and the J gene lost 5 bases, with 13 bases spanning the gap. Germline V gene data show CDR1 as LNHDA and CDR2 as SQIVND (reference sequence). The CDR3 region is CASSIDQKGPNEKLFF. Written as DNA, the CDR3 is TGTGCCAGTAGTATAGATCAAAAGGGGCCAAATGAAAAACTGTTTTTT.

In this sample, this clone turned up a few times. The chain carries TRBV12-3 or TRBV12-4 and TRBJ1-5; D gene ambiguous. V was shortened by 3 bases and J by 7 bases, with 7 bases between the two germline ends. The CDR3 spans 12 residues. In nucleotides, the CDR3 is TGTGCCAGCAGTTTTCGGAGACAGCCCCAGCATTTT. Amino acid sequence: CASSFRRQPQHF.